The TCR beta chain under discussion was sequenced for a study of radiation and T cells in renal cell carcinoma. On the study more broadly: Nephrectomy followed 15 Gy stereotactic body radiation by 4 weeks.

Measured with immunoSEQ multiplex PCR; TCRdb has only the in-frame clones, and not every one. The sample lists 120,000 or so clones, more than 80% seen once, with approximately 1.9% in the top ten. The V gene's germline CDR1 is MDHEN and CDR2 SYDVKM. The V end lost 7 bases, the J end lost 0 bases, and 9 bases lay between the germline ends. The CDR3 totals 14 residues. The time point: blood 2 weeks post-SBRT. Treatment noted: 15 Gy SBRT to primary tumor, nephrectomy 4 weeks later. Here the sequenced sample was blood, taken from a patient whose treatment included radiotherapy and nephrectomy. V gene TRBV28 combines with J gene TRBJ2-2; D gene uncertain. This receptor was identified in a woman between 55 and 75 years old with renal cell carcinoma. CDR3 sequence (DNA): TGTGCCAGCATTCTGGAATCGAACACCGGGGAGCTGTTTTTT. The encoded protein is CASILESNTGELFF.